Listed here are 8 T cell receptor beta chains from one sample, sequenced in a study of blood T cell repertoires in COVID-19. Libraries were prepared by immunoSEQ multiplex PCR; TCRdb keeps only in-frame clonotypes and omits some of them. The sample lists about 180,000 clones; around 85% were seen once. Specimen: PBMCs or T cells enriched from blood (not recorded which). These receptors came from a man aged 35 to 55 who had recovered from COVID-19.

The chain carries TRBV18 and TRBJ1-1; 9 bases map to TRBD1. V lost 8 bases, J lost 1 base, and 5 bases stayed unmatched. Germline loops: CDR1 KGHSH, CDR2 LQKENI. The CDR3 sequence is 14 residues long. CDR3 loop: CASEQGAANTEAFF. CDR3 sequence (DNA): TGTGCCAGCGAACAGGGGGCGGCGAACACTGAAGCTTTCTTT.

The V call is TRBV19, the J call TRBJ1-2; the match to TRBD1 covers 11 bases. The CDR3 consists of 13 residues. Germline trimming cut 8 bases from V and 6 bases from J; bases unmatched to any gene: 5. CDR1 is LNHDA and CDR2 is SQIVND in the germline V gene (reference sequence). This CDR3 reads CASRGQGAHGYTF. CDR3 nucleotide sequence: TGTGCCAGTCGAGGACAGGGGGCCCATGGCTACACCTTC.

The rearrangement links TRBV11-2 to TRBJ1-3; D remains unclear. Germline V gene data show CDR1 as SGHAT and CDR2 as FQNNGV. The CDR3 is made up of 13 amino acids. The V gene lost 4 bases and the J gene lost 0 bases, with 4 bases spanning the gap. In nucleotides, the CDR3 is TGTGCCAGCAGCTCCTTCTCTGGAAACACCATATATTTT. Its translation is CASSSFSGNTIYF.

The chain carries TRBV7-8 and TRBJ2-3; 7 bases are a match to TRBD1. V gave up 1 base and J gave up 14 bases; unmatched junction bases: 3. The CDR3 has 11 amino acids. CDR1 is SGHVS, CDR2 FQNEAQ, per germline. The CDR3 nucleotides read TGTGCCAGCAGCTTAGGACAGGGTCGGTATTTT. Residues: CASSLGQGRYF.

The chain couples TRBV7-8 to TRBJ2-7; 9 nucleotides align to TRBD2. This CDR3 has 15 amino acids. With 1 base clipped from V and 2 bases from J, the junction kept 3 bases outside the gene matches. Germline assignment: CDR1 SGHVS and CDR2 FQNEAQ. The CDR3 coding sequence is TGTGCCAGCAGCTTAGGGACTAGCGATGCCTACGAGCAGTACTTC. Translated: CASSLGTSDAYEQYF.

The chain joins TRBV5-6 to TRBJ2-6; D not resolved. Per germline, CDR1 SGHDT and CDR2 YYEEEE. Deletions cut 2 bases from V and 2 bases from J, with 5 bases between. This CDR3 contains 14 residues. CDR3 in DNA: TGTGCCAGCAGCTTTGGCACTGGGGCCAACGTCCTGACTTTC. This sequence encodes CASSFGTGANVLTF.

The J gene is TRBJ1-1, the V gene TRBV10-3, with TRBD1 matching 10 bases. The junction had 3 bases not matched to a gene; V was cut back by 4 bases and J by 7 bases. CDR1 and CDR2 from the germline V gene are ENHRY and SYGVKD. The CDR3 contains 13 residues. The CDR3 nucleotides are TGTGCCATCAGTGTTGGACAGGGGGATGAAGCTTTCTTT. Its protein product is CAISVGQGDEAFF.

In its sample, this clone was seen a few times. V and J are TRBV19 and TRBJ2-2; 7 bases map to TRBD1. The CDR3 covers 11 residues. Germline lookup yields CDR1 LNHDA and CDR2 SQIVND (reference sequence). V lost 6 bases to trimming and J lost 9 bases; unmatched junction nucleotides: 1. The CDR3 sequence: CASSRGRELFF. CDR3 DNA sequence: TGTGCCAGTAGCAGGGGGAGGGAGCTGTTTTTT.